This T cell receptor (beta chain) is from a study of T-cell reconstitution after alpha-beta-depleted transplantation in children. General study findings and limits: Surviving thymic progenitors and recipient T cells were the source of high TCRbeta diversity at day 60 in some patients. The authors attributed T-cell counts and diversity one year after transplant mostly to newly produced T cells. At around two months after transplant, the alpha-beta T cells were reportedly derived from several hundred expanded clones that came from non-depleted graft cells.

A remark on this clonotype: Its antigen is still unknown.

The TCRbeta library was prepared with unique molecular identifiers. Each CDR3 protein gets one entry after TCRdb re-called the PCR reads with MiXCR. In the table there are 610,000 or so distinct CDR3 sequences, approximately 30% of which are singletons. Germline CDR1 is SGHDN and CDR2 is FVKESK. This CDR3 comprises 16 residues. Trimming stripped 3 bases from V and 5 bases from J, with 17 bases between. The chain joins TRBV14 to TRBJ2-1, with D perhaps assigned TRBD1 or TRBD2 (5 bases each). This sequence originates from a boy under two years old with Wiskott-Aldrich syndrome, due to receive a stem cell transplant. The specimen comprised PBMCs, sampled before TCRalphabeta/CD19-depleted stem cell transplant. The CDR3, as DNA: TGTGCCAGCAGCCACGTTTTACGGGACGGAAACAATGAGCAGTTCTTC. Protein product: CASSHVLRDGNNEQFF.